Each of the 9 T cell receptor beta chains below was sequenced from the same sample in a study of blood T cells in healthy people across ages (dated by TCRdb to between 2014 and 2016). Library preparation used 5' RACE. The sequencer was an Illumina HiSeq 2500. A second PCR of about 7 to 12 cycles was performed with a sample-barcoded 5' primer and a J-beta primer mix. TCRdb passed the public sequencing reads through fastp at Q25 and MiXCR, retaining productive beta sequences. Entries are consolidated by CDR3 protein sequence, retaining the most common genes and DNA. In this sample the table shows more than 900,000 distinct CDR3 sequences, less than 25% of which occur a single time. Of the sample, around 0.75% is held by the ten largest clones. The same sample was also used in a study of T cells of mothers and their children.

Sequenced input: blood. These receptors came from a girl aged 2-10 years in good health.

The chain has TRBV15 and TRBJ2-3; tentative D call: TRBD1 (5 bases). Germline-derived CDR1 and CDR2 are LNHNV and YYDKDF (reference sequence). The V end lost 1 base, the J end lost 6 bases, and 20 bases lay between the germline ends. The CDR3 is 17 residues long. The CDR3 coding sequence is TGTGCCACCAGCAGAGTCGAAAGGAGTGGACAAGAGGATACGCAGTATTTT. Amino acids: CATSRVERSGQEDTQYF.

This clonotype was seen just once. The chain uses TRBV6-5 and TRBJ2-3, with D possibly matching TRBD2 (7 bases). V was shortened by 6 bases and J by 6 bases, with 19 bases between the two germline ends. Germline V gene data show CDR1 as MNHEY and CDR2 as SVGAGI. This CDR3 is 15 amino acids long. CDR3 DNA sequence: TGTGCCAGCAGCTTGAGCGGGGACATCCTGGATACGCAGTATTTT. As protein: CASSLSGDILDTQYF.

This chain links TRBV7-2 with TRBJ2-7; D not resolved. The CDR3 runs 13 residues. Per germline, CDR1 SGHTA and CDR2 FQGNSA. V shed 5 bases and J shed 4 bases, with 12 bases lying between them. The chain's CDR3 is CASSLYTEYEQYF. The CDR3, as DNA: TGTGCCAGCAGCCTCTACACAGAATACGAGCAGTACTTC.

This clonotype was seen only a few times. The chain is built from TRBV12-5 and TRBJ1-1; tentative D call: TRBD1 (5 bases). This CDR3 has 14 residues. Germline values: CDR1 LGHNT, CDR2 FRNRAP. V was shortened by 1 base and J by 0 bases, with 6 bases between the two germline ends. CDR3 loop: CASGLGGMNTEAFF. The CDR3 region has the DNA TGTGCTAGTGGTTTGGGGGGCATGAACACTGAAGCTTTCTTT.

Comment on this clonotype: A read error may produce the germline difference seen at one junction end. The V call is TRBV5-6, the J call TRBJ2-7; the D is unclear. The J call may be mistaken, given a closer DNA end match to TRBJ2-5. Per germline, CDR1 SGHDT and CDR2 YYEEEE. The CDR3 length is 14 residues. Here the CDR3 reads CAGSPPVIQETQYF. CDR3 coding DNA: TGTGCCGGCAGCCCTCCCGTGATTCAAGAGACCCAGTACTTC.

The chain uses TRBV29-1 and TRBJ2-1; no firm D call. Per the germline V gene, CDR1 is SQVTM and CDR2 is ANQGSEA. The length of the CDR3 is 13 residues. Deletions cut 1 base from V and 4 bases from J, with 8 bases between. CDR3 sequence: CSVEGRPYNEQFF. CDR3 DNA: TGCAGCGTTGAAGGTCGTCCTTACAATGAGCAGTTCTTC.

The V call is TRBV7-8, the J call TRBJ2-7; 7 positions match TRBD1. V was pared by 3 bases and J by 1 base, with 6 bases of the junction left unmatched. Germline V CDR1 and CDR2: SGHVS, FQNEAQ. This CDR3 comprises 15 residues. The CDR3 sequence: CASSFTDRRSYEQYF. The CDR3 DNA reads TGTGCCAGCAGCTTCACGGACAGGAGATCCTACGAGCAGTACTTC.

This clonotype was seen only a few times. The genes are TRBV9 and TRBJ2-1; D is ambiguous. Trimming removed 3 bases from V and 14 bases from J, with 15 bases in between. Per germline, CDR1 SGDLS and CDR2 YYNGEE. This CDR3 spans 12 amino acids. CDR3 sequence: CASSDLPQAKFF. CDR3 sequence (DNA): TGTGCCAGCAGCGACCTCCCCCAGGCCAAGTTCTTC.

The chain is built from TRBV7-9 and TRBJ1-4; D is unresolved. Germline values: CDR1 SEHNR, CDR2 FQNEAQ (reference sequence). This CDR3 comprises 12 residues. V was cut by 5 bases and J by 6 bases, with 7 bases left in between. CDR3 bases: TGTGCCAGCAGCCCCGAAGATGAAAAACTGTTTTTT. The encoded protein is CASSPEDEKLFF.